The next 10 T cell receptor beta chains were all read from a single sample in a study of blood T cell repertoires in COVID-19. Repertoires were generated with immunoSEQ multiplex PCR, while TCRdb's copy carries only in-frame clones and drops some. Of around 330,000 clones listed, around 90% are singletons. Sequenced material: PBMCs or T cells enriched from blood (not recorded which). The receptors come from a man between 60 and 70 years old who had recovered from COVID-19.

The V gene is TRBV3-1 (or the pseudogene TRBV3-2), the J gene TRBJ2-7; 13 nucleotides align to TRBD2. Germline CDR1 LGHDT, CDR2 YNNKEL (reference sequence). V trimming: 4 bases; J trimming: 3 bases; junction bases outside the gene matches: 9. The CDR3 has 17 amino acids. The CDR3 DNA reads TGTGCCAGCAGCCTTTTCGGGACTAGCGGGACCCTCTACGAGCAGTACTTC. Residues: CASSLFGTSGTLYEQYF.

CDR3 sequence reads: CASSSQGTGYTF. CDR3 DNA sequence: TGTGCCAGCAGCTCACAGGGTACTGGCTACACCTTC. The J gene is TRBJ1-2, the V gene TRBV7-3; tentatively, D is TRBD1 (6 bases). The length of the CDR3 is 12 residues. V lost 4 bases, J lost 7 bases, and 10 bases lay in between. The germline CDR1 and CDR2 sequences are SGHTA and FQGTGA. The full variable domain, completed using reference TRBV7-3 and TRBJ1-2, is GAGVSQTPSNKVTEKGKYVELRCDPISGHTALYWYRQSLGQGPEFLIYFQGTGAADDSGLPNDRFFAVRPEGSVSTLKIQRTERGDSAVYLCASSSQGTGYTFGSGTRLTVV.

With regard to this clone: Other DNA sequences in this sample translate to the same CDR3. This rearrangement joins TRBV5-1 to TRBJ2-3; the D gene is possibly TRBD2 (6 bases). The germline gives CDR1 SGHRS, CDR2 YFSETQ. CDR3 length equals 14 residues. Trimming left V 0 bases short and J 4 bases short, with 9 bases between. The CDR3, as DNA: TGCGCCAGCAGCTTGGTTCCGGGGGCAGATACGCAGTATTTT. Translation: CASSLVPGADTQYF.

The genes are TRBV6-2 or TRBV6-3 and TRBJ1-2; TRBD1 matches 8 bases. Germline V gene sequence: CDR1 MNHEY, CDR2 SVGEGT. V gave up 2 bases and J gave up 1 base; unmatched junction bases: 3. This CDR3 is built from 15 residues. The CDR3 DNA sequence: TGTGCCAGCAGTTACGCTACAGGGGGTAACTATGGCTACACCTTC. The encoded protein is CASSYATGGNYGYTF.

The chain couples TRBV30 to TRBJ2-3, with D perhaps TRBD2 (6 bases). This CDR3 spans 14 amino acids. V lost 1 base and J lost 0, with 8 bases in between. Germline CDR1 GTSNPN, CDR2 SVGIG (reference sequence). The CDR3: CAWSEAGSTDTQYF. As DNA, the CDR3 is TGTGCCTGGAGTGAGGCGGGAAGCACAGATACGCAGTATTTT.

The V and J genes are TRBV5-4 and TRBJ1-4, with 11 bases identical to TRBD1. CDR3 length: 16 amino acids. Trimming removed 1 base from V and 7 bases from J; junction bases left unmatched: 6. Germline lookup yields CDR1 SGHNT and CDR2 YYREEE (reference sequence). CDR3 sequence reads: CASSLITGQGAEKLFF. DNA for the CDR3: TGTGCCAGCAGCTTGATAACCGGACAGGGGGCTGAAAAACTGTTTTTT.

The V call is TRBV30, the J call TRBJ1-1, with 9 nucleotides matching TRBD1. This CDR3 has 15 amino acids. Germline CDR1 is GTSNPN and CDR2 is SVGIG (reference sequence). The V gene end was trimmed by 5 bases and the J gene end by 1 base; junction bases not matched to a gene: 8. The CDR3 is CAWHTGGKPNTEAFF. In DNA form, the CDR3 reads TGTGCCTGGCATACAGGGGGCAAACCGAACACTGAAGCTTTCTTT.

As to this clone: The sample holds other DNA sequences that translate to the same CDR3. V is TRBV7-9 and J is TRBJ2-5, with TRBD1 matching 10 bases. Trimming removed 1 base from V and 5 bases from J; junction bases left unmatched: 1. Germline assignment: CDR1 SEHNR and CDR2 FQNEAQ (reference sequence). The length of the CDR3 is 14 residues. In DNA form, the CDR3 reads TGTGCCAGCAGCTTAGGACAGGGGGCTGAGACCCAGTACTTC. Translated, it gives CASSLGQGAETQYF. The full variable domain, rest sourced from reference TRBV7-9 and TRBJ2-5, is DTGVSQNPRHKITKRGQNVTFRCDPISEHNRLYWYRQTLGQGPEFLTYFQNEAQLEKSRLLSDRFSAERPKGSFSTLEIQRTEQGDSAMYLCASSLGQGAETQYFGPGTRLLVL.

In its sample, this clone was seen once. The CDR3 sequence is CASSWGRVYEQYF. CDR3 in DNA: TGTGCCAGCTCATGGGGGCGCGTTTACGAGCAGTACTTC. The V gene is TRBV28, the J gene TRBJ2-7, with a possible D match to TRBD1 (6 bases). V was cut by 8 bases and J by 4 bases, with 15 bases left in between. Germline CDR1 and CDR2: MDHEN and SYDVKM. CDR3 length: 13 amino acids.

The chain joins TRBV19 to TRBJ2-7, with 9 bases matching TRBD2. V trimming: 2 bases; J trimming: 5 bases; junction bases outside the gene matches: 4. CDR3 length: 14 residues. Germline lookup yields CDR1 LNHDA and CDR2 SQIVND (reference sequence). CDR3 protein: CASSIRTSAHEQYF. The DNA of the CDR3 is TGTGCCAGTAGTATAAGGACTAGCGCTCACGAGCAGTACTTC.